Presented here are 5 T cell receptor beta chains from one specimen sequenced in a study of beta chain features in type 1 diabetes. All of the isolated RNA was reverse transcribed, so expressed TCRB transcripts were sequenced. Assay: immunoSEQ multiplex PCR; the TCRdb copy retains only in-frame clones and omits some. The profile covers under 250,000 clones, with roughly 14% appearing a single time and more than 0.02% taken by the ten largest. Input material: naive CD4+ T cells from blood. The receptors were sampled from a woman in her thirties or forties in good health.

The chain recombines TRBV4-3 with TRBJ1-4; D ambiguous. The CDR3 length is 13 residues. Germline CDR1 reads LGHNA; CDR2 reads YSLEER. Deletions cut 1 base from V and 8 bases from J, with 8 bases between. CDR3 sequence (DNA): TGCGCCAGCAGCCAAGCGTTGGCCGAAAAACTGTTTTTT. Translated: CASSQALAEKLFF.

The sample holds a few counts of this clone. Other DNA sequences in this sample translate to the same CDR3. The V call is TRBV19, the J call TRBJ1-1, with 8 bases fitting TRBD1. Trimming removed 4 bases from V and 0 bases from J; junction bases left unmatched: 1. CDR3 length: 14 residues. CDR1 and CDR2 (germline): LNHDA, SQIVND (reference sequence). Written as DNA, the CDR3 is TGTGCCAGTAGTACGGACAGGGTGAACACTGAAGCTTTCTTT. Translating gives CASSTDRVNTEAFF.

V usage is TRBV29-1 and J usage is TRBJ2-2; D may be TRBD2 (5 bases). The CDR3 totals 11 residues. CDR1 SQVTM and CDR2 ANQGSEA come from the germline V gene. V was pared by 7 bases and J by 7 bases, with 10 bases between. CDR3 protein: CSAGVGGELFF. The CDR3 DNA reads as TGCAGCGCCGGGGTTGGCGGGGAGCTGTTTTTT.

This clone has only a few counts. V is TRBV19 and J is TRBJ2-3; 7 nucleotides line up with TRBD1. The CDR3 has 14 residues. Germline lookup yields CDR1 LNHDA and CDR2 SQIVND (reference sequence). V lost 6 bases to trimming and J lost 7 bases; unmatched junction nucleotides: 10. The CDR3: CASRIYRGANTQYF. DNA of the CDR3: TGTGCCAGTAGGATTTACAGGGGCGCGAATACGCAGTATTTT.

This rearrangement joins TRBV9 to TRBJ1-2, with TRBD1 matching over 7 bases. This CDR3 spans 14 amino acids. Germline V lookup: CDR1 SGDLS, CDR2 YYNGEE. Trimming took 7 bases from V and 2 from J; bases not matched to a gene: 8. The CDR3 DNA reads TGTGCCAGCGTGGGACAGTCCATAAACTATGGCTACACCTTC. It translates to CASVGQSINYGYTF.